The 3 T cell receptor beta chains below were found in one sample sequenced in a study of cytomegalovirus exposure and HLA in healthy donors. Profiling relied on immunoSEQ multiplex PCR, and the TCRdb table lists in-frame clones only, not all of them. Here the sample spans about 130,000 clones, nearly 90% being singletons. The specimen sequenced was PBMCs. The receptors were gathered from a woman aged 18-35 years in good health and CMV-seropositive.

This sequence joins TRBV7-6 and TRBJ2-7; 8 bases line up with TRBD2. V lost 2 bases and J lost 7; bases outside the gene matches: 7. This CDR3 comprises 14 residues. Germline V gives CDR1 SGHVS, CDR2 FNYEAQ. The chain's CDR3 is CASSLRPGGEEQYF. The CDR3 nucleotides read TGTGCCAGCAGCTTAAGGCCGGGGGGGGAGGAGCAGTACTTC.

This clone was seen just once. V and J are TRBV18 and TRBJ2-3, with TRBD1 as a possible D gene (5 bases). This CDR3 is 13 amino acids long. V gave up 1 base and J gave up 5 bases, with 7 bases separating them. Germline V lookup: CDR1 KGHSH, CDR2 LQKENI. CDR3 residues: CASSPQGIDTQYF. The CDR3 nucleotides read TGTGCCAGCTCACCACAGGGGATAGATACGCAGTATTTT.

This clone was counted only a few times. The chain couples TRBV7-2 to TRBJ1-2, with D maybe TRBD1 (6 bases). The V end lost 0 bases, the J end lost 7 bases, and 15 bases lay between the germline ends. The CDR3 has 15 residues. From germline, CDR1 is SGHTA and CDR2 FQGNSA. The CDR3 DNA reads as TGTGCCAGCAGCTTAGCGAGCCAGGGGACGGGTGGCTACACCTTC. It encodes CASSLASQGTGGYTF.